This section outlines one T cell receptor (beta chain) sequence together with its context. There are 14 residues in the CDR3. The germline CDR1 and CDR2 sequences are MDHEN and SYDVKM. With 2 bases removed from V and 7 bases from J, the gap between germline ends came to 14 bases. This specimen belongs to a study of shared clonotypes between healthy human individuals. Study at large: CD8 memory received one plate per donor, CD8 naive two, CD4 memory three and CD4 naive three.

Assay used: immunoSEQ multiplex PCR; TCRdb lists only in-frame clones, some missing. The sample has over a million clones; over 95% are singletons. The chain links TRBV28 to TRBJ1-2; D unclear. The sequencing sample was made of naive CD4+ T cells sorted from blood. This sample's subset: CD45RA+ positively selected. The receptor was derived from a man aged 30 to 45 in good health. For the CDR3, the DNA is TGTGCCAGCAGTTTACGATCGGCAGCGGTTGGCTACACCTTC. This encodes CASSLRSAAVGYTF.